These T cell receptor beta chains were read from a single sample in a study of cytomegalovirus exposure and HLA in healthy donors. Here immunoSEQ multiplex PCR was the method, and the copy in TCRdb shows in-frame clones only, minus some. The repertoire holds about 110,000 clones, roughly 82% seen once, with about 1.6% in the top ten. Sequenced sample: PBMCs. These receptors all stem from a man aged 50-59 years in good health and CMV-seronegative. Both conserved end residues are part of each CDR3. The D gene is left open where the match is weak. A row's size may be missing; if present it is once, few, many or a size class.

cdr3_length	v_call	clone_size	j_call	d_call	cdr3_aa	cdr3_nt
16	TRBV7-3	NA	TRBJ2-2	NA	CASSPRGRGSPGELFF	TGTGCCAGCAGCCCGCGGGGCCGAGGTTCCCCGGGGGAGCTGTTTTTT
15	TRBV4-3	NA	TRBJ2-7	TRBD2	CASSHVAGGTYEQYF	TGCGCCAGCAGCCACGTAGCGGGGGGAACCTACGAGCAGTACTTC
14	TRBV6-1	NA	TRBJ1-5	NA	CASSEAGGNQPQHF	TGTGCCAGCAGTGAAGCGGGCGGGAATCAGCCCCAGCATTTT
14	TRBV11-3	NA	TRBJ2-5	NA	CASSYRRNSETQYF	TGTGCCAGCAGCTATCGGAGGAATTCAGAGACCCAGTACTTC
14	TRBV10-1	few	TRBJ2-5	NA	CASIQQVGGETQYF	TGCGCCAGCATTCAACAGGTGGGGGGAGAGACCCAGTACTTC
16	TRBV5-1	NA	TRBJ2-1	TRBD2	CASSRGTSGVYNEQFF	TGCGCCAGCAGCCGAGGGACTAGCGGGGTTTACAATGAGCAGTTCTTC
16	TRBV19	NA	TRBJ1-2	NA	CASSIDMNRQTYGYTF	TGTGCCAGTAGTATAGATATGAACAGACAGACCTATGGCTACACCTTC
14	TRBV5-1	few	TRBJ2-1	TRBD2	CASSLGRGDGEQFF	TGCGCCAGCAGCTTGGGGCGGGGGGATGGTGAGCAGTTCTTC
16	TRBV6-5	NA	TRBJ2-7	TRBD2	CASSYSRLAGSYEQYF	TGTGCCAGCAGTTACTCGAGATTAGCGGGGAGTTACGAGCAGTACTTC
13	TRBV2	NA	TRBJ1-6	NA	CASSVQVWSPLHF	TGTGCCAGCAGTGTCCAGGTTTGGTCACCCCTCCACTTT
14	TRBV6-5	once	TRBJ1-5	TRBD1	CASSYSDRGRPQHF	TGTGCCAGCAGTTACTCTGACAGGGGGCGGCCCCAGCATTTT
14	TRBV29-1	NA	TRBJ2-5	NA	CSGSITGNQETQYF	TGCAGCGGCTCAATAACAGGGAACCAAGAGACCCAGTACTTC
16	TRBV7-3	NA	TRBJ2-1	NA	CATSEGSARWGDEQFF	TGTGCCACCAGCGAGGGGAGCGCTAGGTGGGGGGATGAGCAGTTCTTC
11	TRBV12-5	NA	TRBJ1-5	NA	CASGLSEPQHF	TGTGCTAGTGGTTTATCGGAGCCCCAGCATTTT
14	TRBV29-1	NA	TRBJ1-1	NA	CSVEYRAGDTEAFF	TGCAGCGTTGAATACAGGGCAGGAGACACTGAAGCTTTCTTT
14	TRBV7-2	NA	TRBJ2-1	NA	CASSKDPGAGEQFF	TGTGCCAGCAGCAAGGACCCGGGAGCGGGTGAGCAGTTCTTC
14	TRBV29-1	NA	TRBJ2-3	TRBD1	CSVDLDRSTDTQYF	TGCAGCGTTGACCTGGACAGGAGCACAGATACGCAGTATTTT
14	TRBV21-1	few	TRBJ2-5	NA	CASSIFTGEETQYF	TGTGCCAGCAGCATATTTACGGGGGAAGAGACCCAGTACTTC
16	TRBV25-1	NA	TRBJ1-2	TRBD1	CASSEPHRGGDYGYTF	TGTGCCAGCAGTGAACCACACAGGGGTGGGGACTATGGCTACACCTTC
17	TRBV27	NA	TRBJ1-4	NA	CASSSPSSPGLNEKLFF	TGTGCCAGCAGTTCCCCGTCCAGCCCGGGACTAAATGAAAAACTGTTTTTT
16	TRBV6-1	NA	TRBJ1-2	TRBD1	CASSELIGQDLYGYTF	TGTGCCAGCAGTGAATTGATAGGACAGGACCTCTATGGCTACACCTTC
15	TRBV7-6	NA	TRBJ1-6	NA	CASSLASSGISSLHF	TGTGCCAGCAGCTTAGCGTCTTCAGGGATTAGTTCCCTCCACTTT
16	TRBV5-1	NA	TRBJ2-5	NA	CASSFGSVAEQETQYF	TGCGCCAGCAGCTTCGGGAGCGTGGCCGAACAAGAGACCCAGTACTTC
13	TRBV2	once	TRBJ1-6	NA	CASSTESNSPLHF	TGTGCCAGCAGTACAGAGTCGAATTCACCCCTCCACTTT
14	TRBV2	few	TRBJ2-7	NA	CASIPGLLTYEQYF	TGTGCCAGCATCCCGGGACTTCTGACCTACGAGCAGTACTTC
16	TRBV5-1	NA	TRBJ2-1	TRBD1	CASSFSLTGGTDEQFF	TGCGCCAGCAGCTTTTCGTTGACAGGGGGCACAGATGAGCAGTTCTTC
16	TRBV7-2	NA	TRBJ1-6	NA	CASSLVRVRDNSPLHF	TGTGCCAGCAGCTTAGTTCGGGTGAGAGATAATTCACCCCTCCACTTT
14	TRBV5-4	NA	TRBJ1-1	NA	CASSLESGETEAFF	TGTGCCAGCAGCTTGGAATCGGGGGAAACTGAAGCTTTCTTT
22	TRBV28	NA	TRBJ2-6	TRBD1	CASSFNFGTGKRGDSGANVLTF	TGTGCCAGCAGTTTTAATTTCGGGACAGGGAAAAGGGGGGACTCTGGGGCCAACGTCCTGACTTTC
13	TRBV6-4	NA	TRBJ1-1	NA	CASSELENTEAFF	TGTGCCAGCAGTGAATTAGAGAACACTGAAGCTTTCTTT
13	TRBV7-3	NA	TRBJ2-5	NA	CASSRSVQETQYF	TGTGCCAGCAGCCGCTCCGTTCAGGAGACCCAGTACTTC
13	TRBV6-6	NA	TRBJ1-4	NA	CASSYKGGGKLFF	TGTGCCAGCAGTTACAAGGGGGGGGGAAAACTGTTTTTT
14	TRBV15	once	TRBJ2-2	NA	CATSRDRVTGELFF	TGTGCCACCAGCAGAGATCGGGTTACCGGGGAGCTGTTTTTT
15	TRBV6-4	NA	TRBJ1-2	NA	CASSREHHRDYGYTF	TGTGCCAGCAGCAGGGAACATCACCGGGACTATGGCTACACCTTC
17	TRBV10-3	NA	TRBJ2-5	TRBD2	CAISESPASGGRETQYF	TGTGCCATCAGTGAGTCTCCGGCTAGCGGGGGGAGAGAGACCCAGTACTTC
13	TRBV27	NA	TRBJ2-7	TRBD1	CASSLRGTYEQYF	TGTGCCAGCAGTCTCAGGGGGACATACGAGCAGTACTTC
13	TRBV10-1	NA	TRBJ1-2	NA	CASSGPGNYGYTF	TGCGCCAGCAGTGGTCCAGGGAACTATGGCTACACCTTC
12	TRBV18	NA	TRBJ2-2	TRBD1	CASSPGTGRLFF	TGTGCCAGCTCACCAGGGACAGGCAGGCTGTTTTTT
16	TRBV30	few	TRBJ2-7	TRBD1	CAWSPDRSDRAGEQYF	TGTGCCTGGAGTCCCGATCGTTCAGACAGGGCAGGTGAGCAGTACTTC
14	TRBV29-1	NA	TRBJ2-2	TRBD2	CSALGGANTGELFF	TGCAGCGCCCTCGGGGGGGCCAACACCGGGGAGCTGTTTTTT
15	TRBV9	NA	TRBJ2-5	NA	CASSVGVSYQETQYF	TGTGCCAGCAGCGTAGGAGTTAGCTACCAAGAGACCCAGTACTTC
14	TRBV28	once	TRBJ1-1	NA	CASSFTRVGTEAFF	TGTGCCAGCAGTTTTACCAGGGTCGGGACTGAAGCTTTCTTT
12	TRBV28	NA	TRBJ1-1	NA	CASTPRAQEAFF	TGTGCCAGCACCCCCCGCGCACAGGAAGCTTTCTTT
17	TRBV5-5	NA	TRBJ2-4	NA	CASSLAGGGKGWNIQYF	TGTGCCAGCAGCTTGGCCGGAGGGGGCAAAGGTTGGAACATTCAGTACTTC
14	TRBV5-1	NA	TRBJ1-2	NA	CASSLDRPNYGYTF	TGCGCCAGCAGCTTGGACAGGCCAAACTATGGCTACACCTTC
12	TRBV6-1	NA	TRBJ1-2	NA	CASSVGGDGYTF	TGTGCCAGCAGTGTCGGAGGGGATGGCTACACCTTC
16	TRBV4-1	few	TRBJ2-3	TRBD2	CASSQALAGFTDTQYF	TGCGCCAGCAGCCAAGCCCTAGCGGGGTTCACAGATACGCAGTATTTT
15	TRBV6-6	NA	TRBJ2-3	TRBD1	CASSRGEGGAPTQYF	TGTGCCAGCAGTCGGGGAGAAGGGGGCGCCCCCACGCAGTATTTT